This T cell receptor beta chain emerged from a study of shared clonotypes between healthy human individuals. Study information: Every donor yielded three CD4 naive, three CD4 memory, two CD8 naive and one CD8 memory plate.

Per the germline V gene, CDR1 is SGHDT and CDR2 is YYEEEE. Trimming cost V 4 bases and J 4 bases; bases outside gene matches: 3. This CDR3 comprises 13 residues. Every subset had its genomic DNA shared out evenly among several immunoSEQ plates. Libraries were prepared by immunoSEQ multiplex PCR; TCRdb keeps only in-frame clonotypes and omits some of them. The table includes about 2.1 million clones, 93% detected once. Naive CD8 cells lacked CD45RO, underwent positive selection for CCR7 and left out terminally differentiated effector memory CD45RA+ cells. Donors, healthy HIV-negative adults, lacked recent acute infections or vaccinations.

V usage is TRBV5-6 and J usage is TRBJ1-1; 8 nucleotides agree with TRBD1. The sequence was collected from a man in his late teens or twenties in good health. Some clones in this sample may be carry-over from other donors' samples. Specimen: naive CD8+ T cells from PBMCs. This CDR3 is CASSRTGSTEAFF. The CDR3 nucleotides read TGTGCCAGCAGCCGGACAGGGAGCACTGAAGCTTTCTTT. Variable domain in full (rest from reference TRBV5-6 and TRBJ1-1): DAGVTQSPTHLIKTRGQQVTLRCSPKSGHDTVSWYQQALGQGPQFIFQYYEEEERQRGNFPDRFSGHQFPNYSSELNVNALLLGDSALYLCASSRTGSTEAFFGQGTRLTVV.